Included here is one TCR beta chain sequence, with context. Its target is not known. This record belongs to a study of blood T cells in healthy people across ages. Study outcomes and limitations: Naive CD4+ cells and diversity were both higher in long-lived donors than in aged donors. Diversity of TCR beta correlated strongly with naive T cell percentage.

Each donor gave approximately 9.7 milliliters of peripheral blood. V was clipped by 0 bases and J by 5 bases; unmatched bases: 5. The CDR3 covers 16 residues. CDR1 is MGHDK, CDR2 SYGVNS, per germline. Primed by a sample-barcoded 5' primer and a J-beta primer mix, a second PCR proceeded for about 7 to 12 cycles. One entry per CDR3 protein results from TCRdb running MiXCR on the 5' RACE reads. There are 750,000 to 950,000 distinct CDR3 sequences in the sample; approximately 53% occur only once, and about two fifths lies in the top ten. The chain joins TRBV25-1 to TRBJ2-5; 11 positions agree with TRBD2. This receptor was identified in an elderly man in good health. Specimen: blood. CDR3 protein: CASSEYSGRVSETQYF. In DNA, the CDR3 is TGTGCCAGCAGTGAATATAGCGGGAGGGTTTCCGAGACCCAGTACTTC.